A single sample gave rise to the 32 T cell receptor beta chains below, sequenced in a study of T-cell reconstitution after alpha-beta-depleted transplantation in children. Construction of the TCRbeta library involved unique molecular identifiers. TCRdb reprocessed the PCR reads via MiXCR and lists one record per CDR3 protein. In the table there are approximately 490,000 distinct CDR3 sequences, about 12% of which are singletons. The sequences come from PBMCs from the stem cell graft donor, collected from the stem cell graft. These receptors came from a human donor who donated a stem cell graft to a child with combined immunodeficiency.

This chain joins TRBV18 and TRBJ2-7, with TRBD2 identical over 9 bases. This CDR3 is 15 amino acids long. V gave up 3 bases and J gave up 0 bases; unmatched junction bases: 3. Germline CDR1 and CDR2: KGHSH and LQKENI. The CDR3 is CASSPRTSVSYEQYF. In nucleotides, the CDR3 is TGTGCCAGCTCACCTAGGACTAGCGTCTCCTACGAGCAGTACTTC.

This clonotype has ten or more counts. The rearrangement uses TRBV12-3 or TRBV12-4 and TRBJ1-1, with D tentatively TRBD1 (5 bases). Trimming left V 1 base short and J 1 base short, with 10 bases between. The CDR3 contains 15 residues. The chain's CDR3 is CASSLGGGRNTEAFF. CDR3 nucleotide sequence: TGTGCCAGCAGTTTAGGCGGGGGAAGGAACACTGAAGCTTTCTTT.

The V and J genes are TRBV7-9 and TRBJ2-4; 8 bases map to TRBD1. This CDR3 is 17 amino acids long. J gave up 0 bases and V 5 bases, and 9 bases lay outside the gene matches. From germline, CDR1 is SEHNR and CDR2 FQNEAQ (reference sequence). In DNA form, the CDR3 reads TGTGCCAGCAGCGCCGGGACAGGTACACTAGCCAAAAACATTCAGTACTTC. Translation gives CASSAGTGTLAKNIQYF.

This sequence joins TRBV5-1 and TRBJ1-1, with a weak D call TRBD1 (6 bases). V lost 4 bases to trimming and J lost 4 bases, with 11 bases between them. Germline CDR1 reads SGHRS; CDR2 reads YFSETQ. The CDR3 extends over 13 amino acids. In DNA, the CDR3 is TGCGCCAGCAGCGGTCAGGGGAGCACTGAAGCTTTCTTT. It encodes CASSGQGSTEAFF.

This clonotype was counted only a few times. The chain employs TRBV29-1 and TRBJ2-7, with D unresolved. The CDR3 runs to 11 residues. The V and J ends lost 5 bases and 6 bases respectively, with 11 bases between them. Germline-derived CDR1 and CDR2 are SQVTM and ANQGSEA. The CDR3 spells CSVYSPPEQYF. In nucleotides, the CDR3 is TGCAGCGTTTATTCCCCCCCCGAGCAGTACTTC.

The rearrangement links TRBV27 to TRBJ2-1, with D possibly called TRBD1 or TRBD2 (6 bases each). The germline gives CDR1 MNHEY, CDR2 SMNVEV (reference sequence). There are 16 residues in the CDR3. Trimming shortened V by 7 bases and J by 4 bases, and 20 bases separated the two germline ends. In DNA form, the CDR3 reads TGTGCCAGCAATCCCCGGACTACAGGGATATACAATGAGCAGTTCTTC. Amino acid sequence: CASNPRTTGIYNEQFF.

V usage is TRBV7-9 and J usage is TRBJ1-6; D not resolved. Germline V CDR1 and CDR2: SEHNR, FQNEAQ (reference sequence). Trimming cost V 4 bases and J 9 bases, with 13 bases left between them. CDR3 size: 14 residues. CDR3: CASSWTELGSPLHF. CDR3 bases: TGTGCCAGCAGCTGGACGGAGTTGGGTTCACCCCTCCACTTT. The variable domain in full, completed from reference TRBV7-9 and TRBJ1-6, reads DTGVSQNPRHKITKRGQNVTFRCDPISEHNRLYWYRQTLGQGPEFLTYFQNEAQLEKSRLLSDRFSAERPKGSFSTLEIQRTEQGDSAMYLCASSWTELGSPLHFGNGTRLTVT.

DNA of the CDR3: TGCGCCAGCAGCCAAGGGATACCGGGACAGGCTTGGAAGTACTTC. This sequence encodes CASSQGIPGQAWKYF. The chain employs TRBV4-1 and TRBJ2-7; 8 nucleotides align to TRBD1. After removal of 1 base from V and 11 bases from J, the junction contained 13 bases not matched to a gene. The CDR3 contains 15 residues. Germline V gene data show CDR1 as MGHRA and CDR2 as YSYEKL.

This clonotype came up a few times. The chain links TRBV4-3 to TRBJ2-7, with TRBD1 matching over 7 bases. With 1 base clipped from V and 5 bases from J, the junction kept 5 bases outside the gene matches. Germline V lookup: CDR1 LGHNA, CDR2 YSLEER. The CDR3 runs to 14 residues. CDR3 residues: CASSQGITGDEQYF. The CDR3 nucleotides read TGCGCCAGCAGCCAAGGTATTACAGGGGACGAGCAGTACTTC.

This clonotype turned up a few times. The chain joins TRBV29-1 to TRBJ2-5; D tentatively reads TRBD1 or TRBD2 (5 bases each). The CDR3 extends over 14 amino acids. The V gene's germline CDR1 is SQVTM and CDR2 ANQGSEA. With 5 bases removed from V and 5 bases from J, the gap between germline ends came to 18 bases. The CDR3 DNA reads TGCAGCGTTCCTTCTTCCGGGACCCGGGAGACCCAGTACTTC. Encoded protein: CSVPSSGTRETQYF.

CDR3 sequence reads: CSAPPPGTSALNEQFF. CDR3 bases: TGCAGTGCGCCCCCCCCCGGGACTAGCGCCCTCAATGAGCAGTTCTTC. This sequence joins TRBV20-1 and TRBJ2-1; 10 bases map to TRBD2. Germline CDR1 and CDR2: DFQATT and SNEGSKA (reference sequence). V was clipped by 6 bases and J by 6 bases; unmatched bases: 14. This CDR3 has 16 amino acids.

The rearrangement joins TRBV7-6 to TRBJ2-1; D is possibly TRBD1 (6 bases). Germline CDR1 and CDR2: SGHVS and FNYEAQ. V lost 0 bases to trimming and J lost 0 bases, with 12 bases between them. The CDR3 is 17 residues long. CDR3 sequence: CASSLAGGQSSYNEQFF. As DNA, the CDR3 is TGTGCCAGCAGCTTAGCAGGGGGTCAGAGCTCCTACAATGAGCAGTTCTTC.

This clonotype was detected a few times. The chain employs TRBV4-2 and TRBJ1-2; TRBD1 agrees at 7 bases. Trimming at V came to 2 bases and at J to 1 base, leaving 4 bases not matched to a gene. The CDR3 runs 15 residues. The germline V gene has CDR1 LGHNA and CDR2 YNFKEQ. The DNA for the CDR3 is TGTGCCAGCAGCCAATACAGGGGCGTTAACTATGGCTACACCTTC. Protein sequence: CASSQYRGVNYGYTF.

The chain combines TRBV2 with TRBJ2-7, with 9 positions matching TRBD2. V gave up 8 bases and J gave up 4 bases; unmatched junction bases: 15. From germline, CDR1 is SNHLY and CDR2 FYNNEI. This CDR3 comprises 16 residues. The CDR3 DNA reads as TGTGCCAGCCTCGCCACTTTCCTAGCGGGAAAATACGAGCAGTACTTC. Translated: CASLATFLAGKYEQYF.

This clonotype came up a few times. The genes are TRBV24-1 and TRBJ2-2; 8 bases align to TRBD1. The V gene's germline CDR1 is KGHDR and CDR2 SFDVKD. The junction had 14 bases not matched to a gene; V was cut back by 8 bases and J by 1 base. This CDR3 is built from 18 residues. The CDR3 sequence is CATIGTGGRKKNTGELFF. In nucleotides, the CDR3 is TGTGCCACCATCGGGACAGGCGGAAGGAAGAAGAACACCGGGGAGCTGTTTTTT.

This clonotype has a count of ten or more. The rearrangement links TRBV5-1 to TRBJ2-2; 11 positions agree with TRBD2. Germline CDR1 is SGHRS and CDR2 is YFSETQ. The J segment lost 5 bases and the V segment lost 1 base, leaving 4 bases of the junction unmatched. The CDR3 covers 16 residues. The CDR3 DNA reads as TGCGCCAGCAGCTTGTTAACTAGCGGGAGTACCGGGGAGCTGTTTTTT. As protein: CASSLLTSGSTGELFF.

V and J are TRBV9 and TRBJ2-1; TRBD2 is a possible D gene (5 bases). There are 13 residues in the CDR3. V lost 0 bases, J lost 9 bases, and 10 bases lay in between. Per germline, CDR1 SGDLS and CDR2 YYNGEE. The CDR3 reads CASSVVGEGEQFF. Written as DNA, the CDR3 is TGTGCCAGCAGCGTAGTAGGAGAGGGTGAGCAGTTCTTC. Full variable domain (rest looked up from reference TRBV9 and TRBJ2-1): DSGVTQTPKHLITATGQRVTLRCSPRSGDLSVYWYQQSLDQGLQFLIQYYNGEERAKGNILERFSAQQFPDLHSELNLSSLELGDSALYFCASSVVGEGEQFFGPGTRLTVL.

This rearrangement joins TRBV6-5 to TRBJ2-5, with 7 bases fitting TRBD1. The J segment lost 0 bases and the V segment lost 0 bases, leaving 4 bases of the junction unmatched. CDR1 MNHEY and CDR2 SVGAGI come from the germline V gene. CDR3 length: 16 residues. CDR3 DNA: TGTGCCAGCAGTTACTCCCACACAGGGGACCAAGAGACCCAGTACTTC. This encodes CASSYSHTGDQETQYF.

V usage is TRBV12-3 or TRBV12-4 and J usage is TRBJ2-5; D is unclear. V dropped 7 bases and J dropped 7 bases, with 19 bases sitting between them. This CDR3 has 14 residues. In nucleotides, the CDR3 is TGTGCCAGCAACATTCAGGACGCATTGGGGACCCAGTACTTC. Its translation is CASNIQDALGTQYF.

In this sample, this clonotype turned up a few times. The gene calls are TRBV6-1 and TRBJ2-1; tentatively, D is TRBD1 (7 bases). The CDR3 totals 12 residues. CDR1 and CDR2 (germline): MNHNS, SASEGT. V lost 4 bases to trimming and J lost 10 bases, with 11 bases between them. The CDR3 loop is CASSVRGVEQFF. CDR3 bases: TGTGCCAGCAGTGTCAGGGGGGTGGAGCAGTTCTTC.

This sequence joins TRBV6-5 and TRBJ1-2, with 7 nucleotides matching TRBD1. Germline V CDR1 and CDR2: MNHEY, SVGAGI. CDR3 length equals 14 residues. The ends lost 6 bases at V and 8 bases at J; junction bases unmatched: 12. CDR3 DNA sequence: TGTGCCAGCAGCCGACAGAGGGGGCAAGGAGGCTACACCTTC. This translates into CASSRQRGQGGYTF.

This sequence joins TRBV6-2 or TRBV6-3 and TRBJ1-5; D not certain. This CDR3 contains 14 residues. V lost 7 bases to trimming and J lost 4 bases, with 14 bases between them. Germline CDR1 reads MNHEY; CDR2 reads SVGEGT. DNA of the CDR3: TGTGCCAGCAATGCGTTGGGAGCAAATCAGCCCCAGCATTTT. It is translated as CASNALGANQPQHF.

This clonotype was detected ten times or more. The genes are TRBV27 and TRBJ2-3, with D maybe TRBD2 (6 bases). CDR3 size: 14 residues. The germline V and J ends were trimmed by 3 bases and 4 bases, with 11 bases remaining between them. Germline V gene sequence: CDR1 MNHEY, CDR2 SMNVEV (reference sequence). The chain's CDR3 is CASSLEGTADTQYF. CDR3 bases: TGTGCCAGCAGTTTGGAGGGAACGGCAGATACGCAGTATTTT.

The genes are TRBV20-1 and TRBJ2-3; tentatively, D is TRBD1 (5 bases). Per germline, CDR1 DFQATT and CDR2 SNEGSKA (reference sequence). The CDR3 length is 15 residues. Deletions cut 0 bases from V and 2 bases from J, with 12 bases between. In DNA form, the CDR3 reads TGCAGTGCTAGAGAAGGGGCGGTCCTCACAGATACGCAGTATTTT. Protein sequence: CSAREGAVLTDTQYF.

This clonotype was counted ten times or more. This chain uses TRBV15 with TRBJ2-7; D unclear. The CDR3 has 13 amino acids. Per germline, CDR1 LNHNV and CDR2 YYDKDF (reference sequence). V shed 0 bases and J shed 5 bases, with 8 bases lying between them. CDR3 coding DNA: TGTGCCACCAGCAGAGATCGTGGGAACGAGCAGTACTTC. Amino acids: CATSRDRGNEQYF. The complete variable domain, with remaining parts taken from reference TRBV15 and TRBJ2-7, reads DAMVIQNPRYQVTQFGKPVTLSCSQTLNHNVMYWYQQKSSQAPKLLFHYYDKDFNNEADTPDNFQSRRPNTSFCFLDIRSPGLGDTAMYLCATSRDRGNEQYFGPGTRLTVT.

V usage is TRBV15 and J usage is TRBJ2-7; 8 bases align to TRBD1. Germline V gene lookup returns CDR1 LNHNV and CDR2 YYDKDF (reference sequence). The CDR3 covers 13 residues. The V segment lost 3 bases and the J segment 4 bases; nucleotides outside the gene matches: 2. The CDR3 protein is CATSRDREYEQYF. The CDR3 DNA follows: TGTGCCACCAGCAGGGACAGGGAATACGAGCAGTACTTC.

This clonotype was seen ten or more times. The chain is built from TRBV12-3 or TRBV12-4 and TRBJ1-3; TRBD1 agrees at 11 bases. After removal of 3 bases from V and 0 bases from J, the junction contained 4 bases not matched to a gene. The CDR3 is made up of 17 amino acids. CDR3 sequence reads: CASSFSGTGGSGNTIYF. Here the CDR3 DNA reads TGTGCCAGCAGTTTTTCCGGGACAGGGGGCTCTGGAAACACCATATATTTT.

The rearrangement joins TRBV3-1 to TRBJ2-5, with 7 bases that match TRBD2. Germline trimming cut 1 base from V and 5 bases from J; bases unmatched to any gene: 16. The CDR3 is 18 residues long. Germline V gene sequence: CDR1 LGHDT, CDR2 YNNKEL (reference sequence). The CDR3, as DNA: TGTGCCAGCAGCCAAGTCGAGCGTCGGACTAGGGTTGGGGAGACCCAGTACTTC. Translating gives CASSQVERRTRVGETQYF.

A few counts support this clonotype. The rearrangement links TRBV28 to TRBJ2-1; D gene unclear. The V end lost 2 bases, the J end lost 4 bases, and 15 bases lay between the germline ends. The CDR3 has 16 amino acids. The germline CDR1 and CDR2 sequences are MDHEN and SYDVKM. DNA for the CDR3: TGTGCCAGCAGTTTAAATTGGCCGGTGTTATACAATGAGCAGTTCTTC. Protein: CASSLNWPVLYNEQFF.

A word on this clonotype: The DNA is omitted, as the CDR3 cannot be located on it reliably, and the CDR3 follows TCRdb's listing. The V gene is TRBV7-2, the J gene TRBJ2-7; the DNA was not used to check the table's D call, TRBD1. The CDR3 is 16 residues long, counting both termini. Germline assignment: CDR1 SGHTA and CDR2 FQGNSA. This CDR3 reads CASSFGPGASAYEQYF.

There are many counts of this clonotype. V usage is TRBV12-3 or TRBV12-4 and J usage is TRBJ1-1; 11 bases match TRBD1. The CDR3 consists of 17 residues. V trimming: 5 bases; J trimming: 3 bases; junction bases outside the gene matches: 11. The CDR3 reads CASSGGVGQGGDTEAFF. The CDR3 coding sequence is TGTGCCAGCAGTGGCGGCGTGGGACAGGGGGGTGACACTGAAGCTTTCTTT.

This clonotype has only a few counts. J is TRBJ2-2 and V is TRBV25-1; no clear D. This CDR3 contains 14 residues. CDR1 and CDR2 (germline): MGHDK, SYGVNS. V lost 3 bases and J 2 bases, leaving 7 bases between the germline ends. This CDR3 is CASSDAGNTGELFF. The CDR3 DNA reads TGTGCCAGCAGTGATGCAGGAAACACCGGGGAGCTGTTTTTT.